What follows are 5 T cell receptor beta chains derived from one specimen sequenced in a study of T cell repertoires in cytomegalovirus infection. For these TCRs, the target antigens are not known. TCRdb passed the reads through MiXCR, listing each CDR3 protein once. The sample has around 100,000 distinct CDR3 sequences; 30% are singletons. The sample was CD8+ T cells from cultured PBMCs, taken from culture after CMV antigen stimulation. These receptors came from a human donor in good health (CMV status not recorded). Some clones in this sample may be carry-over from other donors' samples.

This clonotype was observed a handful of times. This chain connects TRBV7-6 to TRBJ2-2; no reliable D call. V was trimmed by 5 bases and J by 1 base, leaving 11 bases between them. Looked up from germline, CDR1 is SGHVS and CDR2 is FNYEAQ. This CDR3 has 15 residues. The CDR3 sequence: CASSAPSVNTGELFF. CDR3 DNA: TGTGCCAGCAGCGCCCCCTCAGTGAACACCGGGGAGCTGTTTTTT.

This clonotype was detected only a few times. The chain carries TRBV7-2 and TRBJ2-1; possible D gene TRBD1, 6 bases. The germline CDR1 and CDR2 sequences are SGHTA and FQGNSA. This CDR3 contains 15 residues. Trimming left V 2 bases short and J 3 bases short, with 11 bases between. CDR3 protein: CASSLTGTHYNEQFF. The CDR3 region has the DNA TGTGCCAGCAGCTTAACCGGGACACACTACAATGAGCAGTTCTTC.

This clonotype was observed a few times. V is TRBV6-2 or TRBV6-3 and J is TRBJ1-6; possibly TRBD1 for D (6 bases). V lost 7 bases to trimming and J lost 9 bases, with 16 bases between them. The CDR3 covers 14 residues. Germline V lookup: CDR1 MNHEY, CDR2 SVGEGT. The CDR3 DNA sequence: TGTGCCAGCACCCCCAGGACAGCGGGTTCACCCCTCCACTTT. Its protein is CASTPRTAGSPLHF.

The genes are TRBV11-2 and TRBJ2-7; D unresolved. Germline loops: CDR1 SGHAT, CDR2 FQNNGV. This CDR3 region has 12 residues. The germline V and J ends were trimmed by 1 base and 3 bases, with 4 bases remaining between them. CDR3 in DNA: TGTGCCAGCAGCTTAGGGATCTACGAGCAGTACTTC. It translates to CASSLGIYEQYF.

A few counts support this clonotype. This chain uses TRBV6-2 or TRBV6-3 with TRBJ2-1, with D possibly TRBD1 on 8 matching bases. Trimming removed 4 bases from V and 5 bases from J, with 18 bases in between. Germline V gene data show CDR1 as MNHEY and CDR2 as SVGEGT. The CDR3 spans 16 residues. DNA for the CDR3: TGTGCCAGCAGTTCAATACAGGGGGGGAGTAACAATGAGCAGTTCTTC. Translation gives CASSSIQGGSNNEQFF.